These T cell receptor beta chains were read from a single sample in a study of OX40 agonist ivuxolimab in advanced cancers. Here immunoSEQ multiplex PCR was the method, and the copy in TCRdb shows in-frame clones only, minus some. The sample includes tens of thousands of clones, over 60% of them seen just once. This specimen consisted of CD4+ or CD8+ T cells sorted from blood, obtained in a trial of the OX40 agonist ivuxolimab. Every receptor here comes from an adult with an advanced solid tumor such as melanoma, head and neck, liver or kidney cancer. The CDR3 runs from the conserved cysteine through the conserved F or W. A D gene is named only where the DNA matches it firmly. Clone size is shown for a subset of rows, as once, few, many or a class of expanded clone.

TRBV18	TRBJ1-1	-	-	TGTGCCAGCTCCCCAACGAGGGACATGAACACTGAAGCTTTCTTT	CASSPTRDMNTEAFF
TRBV7-2	TRBJ1-6	-	-	TGTGCCAGCAGCTTAGCCGTGGGACTTAATTCACCCCTCCACTTT	CASSLAVGLNSPLHF
TRBV15	TRBJ1-2	-	-	TGTGCCACCAGCAGAGGACGGAAAGATAACTATGGCTACACCTTC	CATSRGRKDNYGYTF
TRBV6-5	TRBJ1-1	-	TRBD1	TGTGCCAGCAGTACACGTGGGACAGGGAGAACTGAAGCTTTCTTT	CASSTRGTGRTEAFF
TRBV19	TRBJ2-2	-	TRBD1	TGTGCCAGTAGTATTCGGACAGGGACGGCCGGGGAGCTGTTTTTT	CASSIRTGTAGELFF
TRBV10-3	TRBJ2-3	-	-	TGTGCCACTCAGCGGCCGACAGATACGCAGTATTTT	CATQRPTDTQYF
TRBV19	TRBJ2-6	-	TRBD1	TGTGCCAGTAGCCCCAGACAGGGGGCTGGGGCCAACGTCCTGACTTTC	CASSPRQGAGANVLTF
TRBV4-1	TRBJ2-2	-	-	TGCGCCAGCAGCCAAGGGCTGAAGGGCAAAGCCGGGGAGCTGTTTTTT	CASSQGLKGKAGELFF
TRBV27	TRBJ1-6	medium-sized	-	TGTGCCAGCAGTAGGAAGAGGGGGTATAATTCACCCCTCCACTTT	CASSRKRGYNSPLHF
TRBV2	TRBJ2-4	-	-	TGTGCCAGCAGCCTTATACAGGGAGACAAAAACATTCAGTACTTC	CASSLIQGDKNIQYF
TRBV6-1	TRBJ1-2	many	-	TGTGCCAGCAGTGAAGTAACAAGTAAAAACTATGGCTACACCTTC	CASSEVTSKNYGYTF
TRBV6-1	TRBJ1-1	-	-	TGTGCCAGCAGTGAAGCCACAGAGAACACTGAAGCTTTCTTT	CASSEATENTEAFF
TRBV9	TRBJ1-1	-	TRBD1	TGTGCCAGCAGCGTAGAGGTCGGGCAGGGGGACACTGAAGCTTTCTTT	CASSVEVGQGDTEAFF
TRBV5-6	TRBJ2-3	-	-	TGTGCCAGCAGCTTCAAAAGCACAGATACGCAGTATTTT	CASSFKSTDTQYF
TRBV27	TRBJ1-3	-	-	TGTGCCAGCAGTTCCCACGCAGCCTCTGGAAACACCATATATTTT	CASSSHAASGNTIYF
TRBV14	TRBJ1-2	few	TRBD1	TGTGCCAGCAGCCAAGATTCCGGGACAGGGAGGAGTGGCTACACCTTC	CASSQDSGTGRSGYTF
TRBV6-5	TRBJ1-5	-	-	TGTGCCAGCAGACCGCTTTTCTATAGCAATCAGCCCCAGCATTTT	CASRPLFYSNQPQHF
TRBV18	TRBJ2-5	few	-	TGTGCCAGCAGGACAAACCAAGAGACCCAGTACTTC	CASRTNQETQYF
TRBV7-8	TRBJ1-1	few	-	TGTGCCAGCAGCACAACTACCGGGGGAACTGAAGCTTTCTTT	CASSTTTGGTEAFF
TRBV6-1	TRBJ1-1	once	TRBD1	TGTGCCGTCCGGGACAGAACACGGTACACTGAAGCTTTCTTT	CAVRDRTRYTEAFF
TRBV5-5	TRBJ1-5	-	TRBD1	TGTGCCAGCAGCCGAGACCCGACAGGGAATCAGCCCCAGCATTTT	CASSRDPTGNQPQHF
TRBV7-8	TRBJ2-7	-	-	TGTGCCAGCAGCCTAAATCGCGGGTCGGGTGGAGGGGGATACGAGCAGTACTTC	CASSLNRGSGGGGYEQYF